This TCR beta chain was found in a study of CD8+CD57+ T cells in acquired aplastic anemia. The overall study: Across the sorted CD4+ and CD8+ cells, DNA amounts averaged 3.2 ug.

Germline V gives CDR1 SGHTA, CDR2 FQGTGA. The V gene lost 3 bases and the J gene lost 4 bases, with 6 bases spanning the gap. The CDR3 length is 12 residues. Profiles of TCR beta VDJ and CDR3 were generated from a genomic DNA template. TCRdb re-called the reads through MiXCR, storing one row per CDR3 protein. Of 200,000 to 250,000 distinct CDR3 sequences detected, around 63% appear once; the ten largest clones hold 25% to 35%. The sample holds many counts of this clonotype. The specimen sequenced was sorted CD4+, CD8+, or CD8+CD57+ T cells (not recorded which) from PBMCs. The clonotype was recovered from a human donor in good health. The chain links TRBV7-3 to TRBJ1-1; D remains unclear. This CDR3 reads CASSFDGTEAFF. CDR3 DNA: TGTGCCAGCAGCTTCGACGGCACTGAAGCTTTCTTT.